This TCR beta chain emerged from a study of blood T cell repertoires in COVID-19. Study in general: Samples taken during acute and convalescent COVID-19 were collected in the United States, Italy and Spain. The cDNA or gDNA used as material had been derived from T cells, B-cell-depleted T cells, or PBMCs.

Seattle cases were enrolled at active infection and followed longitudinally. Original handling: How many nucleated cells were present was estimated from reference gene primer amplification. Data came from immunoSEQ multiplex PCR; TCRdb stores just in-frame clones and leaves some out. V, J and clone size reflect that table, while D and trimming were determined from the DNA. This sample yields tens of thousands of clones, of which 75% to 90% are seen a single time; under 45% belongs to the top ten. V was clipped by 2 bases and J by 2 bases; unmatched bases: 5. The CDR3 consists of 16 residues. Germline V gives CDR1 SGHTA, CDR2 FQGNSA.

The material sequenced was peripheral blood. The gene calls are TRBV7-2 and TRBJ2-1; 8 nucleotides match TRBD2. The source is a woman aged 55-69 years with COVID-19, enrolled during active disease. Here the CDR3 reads CASSLYSGGPYNEQFF. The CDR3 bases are TGTGCCAGCAGCTTATATTCGGGGGGGCCCTACAATGAGCAGTTCTTC.